This TCR beta chain derives from a study of blood T cell repertoires in COVID-19 (TCRdb year 2020). For the wider study: Samples from collaborators originated in the United States, Italy and Spain and spanned both the acute and convalescent phases of COVID-19. Samples were obtained from the ongoing ImmuneRACE study (first 160 participants) and from 1,254 subjects provided by 6 global collaborators. The prospective study material was composed of cDNA or gDNA derived from T cells, B-cell-depleted T cells, or PBMCs. The sample metadata nearly always contained a de-identified subject ID, COVID-19 status, age in years and sex. Where available, HLA class I and class II types were taken from metadata supplied by the sample provider and were not determined by assay-based typing. The repertoires were made available in a free public database intended to serve as a resource for research on the immune response to SARS-CoV-2. Deeply sampled blood TCRbeta repertoires from subjects exposed to, actively infected with, or recovered from COVID-19 were included in the dataset. What the authors observed across the whole study: The amount of clinical and demographic metadata varied by source and participant and was provided uncurated.

The sample holds a few counts of this clone. It lacks a known antigen. Base qualities are not recorded, but no much larger clone differs from it by a single base. Collaborating institutions collected whole blood in K2EDTA tubes following their own protocols. Collaborator samples were shipped for TCRbeta analysis as frozen whole blood, isolated PBMCs, or DNA extracted from either sample type. The immunoSEQ Assay, a bias-controlled multiplex PCR, was used to amplify TCRbeta CDR3 regions from genomic DNA. The source study handled its data this way. Nucleated cell counts per sample were estimated from amplification of reference gene primers within the assay. To quantify the absolute abundance of each unique TCRbeta CDR3 rearrangement, sequence reads were collapsed and filtered. Productive Simpson clonality was computed per sample as the square root of Simpson's diversity index over productive rearrangements. The source is immuneACCESS, and TCRdb retained only in-frame sequences with V and J called. Part of the clones is not carried over; for the studies checked, unresolved V genes explain less than half of this, and the remainder is unexplained. That table furnishes V, J and clone size, whereas the DNA furnished D and trimming. The sample data list some 100,000 clones, and approximately 75% of these were observed just once. The ten largest clonotypes hold about 13% of the sample.

Trimming removed 4 bases from V and 0 bases from J, leaving 10 bases between the germline ends. The cysteine opens and the phenylalanine closes a CDR3 of 14 amino acids. Only the CDR3 DNA is retained, 42 bases long and in frame from the first base. CDR1 and CDR2 are read off the germline V gene as SGHRS and YFSETQ. The material sequenced was peripheral blood. Rearrangement joined TRBV5-1 to TRBJ1-1; the D gene assignment is ambiguous. The source is a human donor in a cohort sampled during active COVID-19. For the CDR3, the sequence is CASSGGLMNTEAFF. The DNA is as follows: TGCGCCAGCAGCGGCGGACTTATGAACACTGAAGCTTTCTTT.